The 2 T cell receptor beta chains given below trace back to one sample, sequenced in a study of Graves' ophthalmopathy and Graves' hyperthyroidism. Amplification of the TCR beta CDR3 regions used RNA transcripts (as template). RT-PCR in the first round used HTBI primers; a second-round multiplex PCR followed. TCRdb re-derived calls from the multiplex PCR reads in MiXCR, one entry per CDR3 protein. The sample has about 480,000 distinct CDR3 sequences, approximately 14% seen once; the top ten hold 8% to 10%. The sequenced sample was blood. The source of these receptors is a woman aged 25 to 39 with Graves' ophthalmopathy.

This CDR3 is CASSQDRQKNTEAFF. The DNA for the CDR3 is TGCGCCAGCAGCCAAGATCGCCAGAAGAACACTGAAGCTTTCTTT. The rearrangement joins TRBV4-1 to TRBJ1-1; no definite D call. Between the trimmed V and J ends, which lost 0 bases and 1 base, there was a span of 9 bases. Germline V CDR1 and CDR2: MGHRA, YSYEKL. The CDR3 runs 15 residues.

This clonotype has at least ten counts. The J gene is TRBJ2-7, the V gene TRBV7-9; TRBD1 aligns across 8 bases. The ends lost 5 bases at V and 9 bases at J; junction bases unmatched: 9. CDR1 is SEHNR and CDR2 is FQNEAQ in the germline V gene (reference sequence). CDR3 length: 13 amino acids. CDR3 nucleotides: TGTGCCAGCAGCCCTACGACAGGGGTGAGGCAGTACTTC. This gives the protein CASSPTTGVRQYF.